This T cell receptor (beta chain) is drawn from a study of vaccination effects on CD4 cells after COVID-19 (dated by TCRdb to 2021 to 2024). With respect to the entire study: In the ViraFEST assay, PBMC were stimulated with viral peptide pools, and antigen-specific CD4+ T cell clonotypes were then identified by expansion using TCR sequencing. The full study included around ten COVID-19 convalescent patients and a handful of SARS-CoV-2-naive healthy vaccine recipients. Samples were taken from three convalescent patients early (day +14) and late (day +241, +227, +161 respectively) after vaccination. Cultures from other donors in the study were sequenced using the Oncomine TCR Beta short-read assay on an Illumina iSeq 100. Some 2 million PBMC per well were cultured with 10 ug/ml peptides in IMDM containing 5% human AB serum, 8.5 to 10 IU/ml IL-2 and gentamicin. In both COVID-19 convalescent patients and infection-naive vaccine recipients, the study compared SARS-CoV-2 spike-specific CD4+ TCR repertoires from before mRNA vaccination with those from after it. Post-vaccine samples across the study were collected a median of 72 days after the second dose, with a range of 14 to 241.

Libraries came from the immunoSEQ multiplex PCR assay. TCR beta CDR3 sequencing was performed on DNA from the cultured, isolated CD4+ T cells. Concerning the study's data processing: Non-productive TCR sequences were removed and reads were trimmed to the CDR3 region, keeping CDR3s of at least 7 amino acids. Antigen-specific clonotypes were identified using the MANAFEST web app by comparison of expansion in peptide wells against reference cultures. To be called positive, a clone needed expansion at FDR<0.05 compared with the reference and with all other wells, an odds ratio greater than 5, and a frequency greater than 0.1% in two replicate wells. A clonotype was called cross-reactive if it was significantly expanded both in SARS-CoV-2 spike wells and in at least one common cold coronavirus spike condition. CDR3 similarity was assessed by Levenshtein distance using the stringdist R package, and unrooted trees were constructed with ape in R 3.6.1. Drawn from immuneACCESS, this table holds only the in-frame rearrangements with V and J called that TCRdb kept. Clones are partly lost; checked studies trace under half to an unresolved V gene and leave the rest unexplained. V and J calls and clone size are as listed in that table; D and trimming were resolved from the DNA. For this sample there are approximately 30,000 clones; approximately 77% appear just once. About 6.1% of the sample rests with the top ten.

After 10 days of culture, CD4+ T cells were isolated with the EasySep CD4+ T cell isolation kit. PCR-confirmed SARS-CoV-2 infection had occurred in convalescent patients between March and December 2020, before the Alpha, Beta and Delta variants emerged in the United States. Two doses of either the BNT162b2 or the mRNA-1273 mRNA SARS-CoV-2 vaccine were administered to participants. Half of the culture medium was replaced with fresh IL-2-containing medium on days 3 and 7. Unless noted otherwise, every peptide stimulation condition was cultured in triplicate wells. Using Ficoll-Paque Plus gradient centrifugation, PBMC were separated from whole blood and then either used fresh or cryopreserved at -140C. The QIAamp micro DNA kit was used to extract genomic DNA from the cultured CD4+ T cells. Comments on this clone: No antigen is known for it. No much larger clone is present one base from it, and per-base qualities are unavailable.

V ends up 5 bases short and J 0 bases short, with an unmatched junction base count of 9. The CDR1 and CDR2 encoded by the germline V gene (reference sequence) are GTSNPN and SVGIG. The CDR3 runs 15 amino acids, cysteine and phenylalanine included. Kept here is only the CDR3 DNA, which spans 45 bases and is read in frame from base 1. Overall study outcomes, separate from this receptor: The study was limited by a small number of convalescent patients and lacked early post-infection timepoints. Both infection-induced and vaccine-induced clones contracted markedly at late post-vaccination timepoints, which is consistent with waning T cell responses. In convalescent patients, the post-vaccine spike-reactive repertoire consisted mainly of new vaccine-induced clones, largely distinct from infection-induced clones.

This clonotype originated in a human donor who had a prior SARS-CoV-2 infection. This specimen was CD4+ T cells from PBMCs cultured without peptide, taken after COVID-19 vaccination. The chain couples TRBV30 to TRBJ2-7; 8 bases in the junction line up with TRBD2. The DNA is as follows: TGTGCCTGGTGGACTAGCCGACTGAGCTCCTACGAGCAGTACTTC. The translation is CAWWTSRLSSYEQYF.